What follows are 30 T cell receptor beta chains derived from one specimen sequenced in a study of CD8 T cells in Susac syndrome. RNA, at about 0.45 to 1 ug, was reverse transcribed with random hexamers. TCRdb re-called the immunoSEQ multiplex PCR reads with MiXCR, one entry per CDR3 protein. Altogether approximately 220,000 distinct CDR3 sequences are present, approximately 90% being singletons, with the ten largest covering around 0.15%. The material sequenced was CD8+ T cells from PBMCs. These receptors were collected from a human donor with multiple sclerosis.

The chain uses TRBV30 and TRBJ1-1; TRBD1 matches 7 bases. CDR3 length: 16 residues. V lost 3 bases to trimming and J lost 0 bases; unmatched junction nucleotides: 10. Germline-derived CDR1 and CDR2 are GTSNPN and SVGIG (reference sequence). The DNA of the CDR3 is TGTGCCTGGAGGGCGGCGGGACAGAACCTGAACACTGAAGCTTTCTTT. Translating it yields CAWRAAGQNLNTEAFF.

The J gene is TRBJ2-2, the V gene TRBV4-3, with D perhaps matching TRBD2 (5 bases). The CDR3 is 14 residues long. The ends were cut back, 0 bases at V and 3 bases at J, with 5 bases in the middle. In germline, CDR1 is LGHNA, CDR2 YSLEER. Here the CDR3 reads CASSQERDTGELFF. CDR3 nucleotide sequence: TGCGCCAGCAGCCAAGAGCGGGACACCGGGGAGCTGTTTTTT.

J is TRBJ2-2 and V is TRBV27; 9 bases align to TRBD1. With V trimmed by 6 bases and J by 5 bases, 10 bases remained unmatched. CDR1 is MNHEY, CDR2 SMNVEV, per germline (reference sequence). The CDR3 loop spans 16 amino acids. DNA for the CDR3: TGTGCCAGCAGCTTCTCCCGGGACAGGGTAACCGGGGAGCTGTTTTTT. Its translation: CASSFSRDRVTGELFF.

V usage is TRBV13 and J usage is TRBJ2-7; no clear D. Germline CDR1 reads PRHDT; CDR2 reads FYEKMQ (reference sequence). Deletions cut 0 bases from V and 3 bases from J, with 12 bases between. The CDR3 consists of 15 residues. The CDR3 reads CASSLGGTEYYEQYF. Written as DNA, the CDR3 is TGTGCCAGCAGCTTAGGCGGAACAGAGTACTACGAGCAGTACTTC. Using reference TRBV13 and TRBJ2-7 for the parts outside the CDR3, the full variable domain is AAGVIQSPRHLIKEKRETATLKCYPIPRHDTVYWYQQGPGQDPQFLISFYEKMQSDKGSIPDRFSAQQFSDYHSELNMSSLELGDSALYFCASSLGGTEYYEQYFGPGTRLTVT.

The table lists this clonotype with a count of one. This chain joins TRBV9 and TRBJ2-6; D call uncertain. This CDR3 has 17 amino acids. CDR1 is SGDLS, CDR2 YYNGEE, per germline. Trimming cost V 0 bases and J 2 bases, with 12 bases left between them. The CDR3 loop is CASSVAVRLPGANVLTF. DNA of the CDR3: TGTGCCAGCAGCGTAGCGGTACGCCTGCCTGGGGCCAACGTCCTGACTTTC.

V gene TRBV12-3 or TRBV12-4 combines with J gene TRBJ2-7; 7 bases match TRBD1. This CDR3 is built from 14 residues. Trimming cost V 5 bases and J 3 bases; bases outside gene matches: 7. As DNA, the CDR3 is TGTGCCAGCAGTCCCCCGGGACAGTACTACGAGCAGTACTTC. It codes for CASSPPGQYYEQYF.

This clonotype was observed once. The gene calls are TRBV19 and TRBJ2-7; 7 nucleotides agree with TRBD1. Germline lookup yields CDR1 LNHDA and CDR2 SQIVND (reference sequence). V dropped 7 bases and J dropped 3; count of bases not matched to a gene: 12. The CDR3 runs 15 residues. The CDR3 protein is CASTVTGRGVYEQYF. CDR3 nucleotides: TGTGCCAGTACCGTGACAGGGAGAGGGGTCTACGAGCAGTACTTC.

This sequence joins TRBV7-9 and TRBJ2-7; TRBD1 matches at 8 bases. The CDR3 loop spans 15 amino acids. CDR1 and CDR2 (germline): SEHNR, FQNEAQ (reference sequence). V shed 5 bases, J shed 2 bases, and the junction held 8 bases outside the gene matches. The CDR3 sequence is CASSDTRGHTYEQYF. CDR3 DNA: TGTGCCAGCAGCGACACCAGGGGGCACACCTACGAGCAGTACTTC.

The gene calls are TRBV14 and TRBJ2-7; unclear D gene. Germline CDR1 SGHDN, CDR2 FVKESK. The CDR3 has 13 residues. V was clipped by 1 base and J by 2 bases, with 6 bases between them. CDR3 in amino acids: CASSQGNPYEQYF. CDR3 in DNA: TGTGCCAGCAGCCAAGGAAACCCCTACGAGCAGTACTTC. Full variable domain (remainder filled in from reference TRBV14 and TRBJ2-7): EAGVTQFPSHSVIEKGQTVTLRCDPISGHDNLYWYRRVMGKEIKFLLHFVKESKQDESGMPNNRFLAERTGGTYSTLKVQPAELEDSGVYFCASSQGNPYEQYFGPGTRLTVT.

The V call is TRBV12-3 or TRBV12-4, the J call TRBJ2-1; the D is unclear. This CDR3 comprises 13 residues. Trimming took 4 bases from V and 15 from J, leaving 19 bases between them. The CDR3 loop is CASSWESLPPRFF. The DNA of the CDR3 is TGTGCCAGCAGTTGGGAAAGTCTCCCCCCGCGGTTCTTC.

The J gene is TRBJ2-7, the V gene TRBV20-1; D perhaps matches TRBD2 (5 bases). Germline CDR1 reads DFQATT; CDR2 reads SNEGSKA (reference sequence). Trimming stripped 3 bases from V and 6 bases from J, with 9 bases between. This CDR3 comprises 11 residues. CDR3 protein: CSASWAGEQYF. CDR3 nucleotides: TGCAGTGCTAGTTGGGCGGGCGAGCAGTACTTC.

CDR3 in DNA: TGTGCCAGCAGAGGGGCTCCCTCCTACAATGAGCAGTTCTTC. Translated, it gives CASRGAPSYNEQFF. The chain has TRBV5-6 and TRBJ2-1, with TRBD1 as a possible D gene (5 bases). V was cut by 5 bases and J by 0 bases, with 9 bases left in between. Germline loops: CDR1 SGHDT, CDR2 YYEEEE. This CDR3 has 14 amino acids.

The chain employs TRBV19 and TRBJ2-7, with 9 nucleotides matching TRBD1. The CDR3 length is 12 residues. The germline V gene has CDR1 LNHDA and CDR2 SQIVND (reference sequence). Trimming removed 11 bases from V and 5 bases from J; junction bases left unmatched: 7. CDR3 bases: TGTGCCTCCCGGGACAGGGACCACGAGCAGTACTTC. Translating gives CASRDRDHEQYF. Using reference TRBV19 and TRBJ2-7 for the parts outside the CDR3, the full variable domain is DGGITQSPKYLFRKEGQNVTLSCEQNLNHDAMYWYRQDPGQGLRLIYYSQIVNDFQKGDIAEGYSVSREKKESFPLTVTSAQKNPTAFYLCASRDRDHEQYFGPGTRLTVT.

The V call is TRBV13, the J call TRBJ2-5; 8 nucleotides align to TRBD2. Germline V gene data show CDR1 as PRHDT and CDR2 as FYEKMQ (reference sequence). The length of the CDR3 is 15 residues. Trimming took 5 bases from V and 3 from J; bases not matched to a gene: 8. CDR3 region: CASSPSGGGEETQYF. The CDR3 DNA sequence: TGTGCCAGCAGCCCCAGCGGGGGCGGGGAAGAGACCCAGTACTTC. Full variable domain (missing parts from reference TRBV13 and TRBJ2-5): AAGVIQSPRHLIKEKRETATLKCYPIPRHDTVYWYQQGPGQDPQFLISFYEKMQSDKGSIPDRFSAQQFSDYHSELNMSSLELGDSALYFCASSPSGGGEETQYFGPGTRLLVL.

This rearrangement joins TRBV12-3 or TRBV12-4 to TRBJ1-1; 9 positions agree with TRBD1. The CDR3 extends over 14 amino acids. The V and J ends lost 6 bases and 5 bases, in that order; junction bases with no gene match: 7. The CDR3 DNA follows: TGTGCCAGCAGCGTGGGACAGGGAGTGACTGAAGCTTTCTTT. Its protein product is CASSVGQGVTEAFF.

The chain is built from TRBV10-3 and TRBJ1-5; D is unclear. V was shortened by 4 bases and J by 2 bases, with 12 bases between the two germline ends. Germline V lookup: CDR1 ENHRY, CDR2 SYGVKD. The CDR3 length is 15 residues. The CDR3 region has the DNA TGTGCCATCAGTGCCGACTCGTTTGGCAATCAGCCCCAGCATTTT. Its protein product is CAISADSFGNQPQHF.

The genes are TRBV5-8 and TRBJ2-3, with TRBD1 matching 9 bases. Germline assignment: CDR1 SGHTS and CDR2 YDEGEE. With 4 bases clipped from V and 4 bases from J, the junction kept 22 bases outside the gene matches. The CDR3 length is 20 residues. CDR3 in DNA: TGTGCCAGCAGCGCTACTCCCGGGACAGGGAAAGTTTGGAACGCAGATACGCAGTATTTT. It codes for CASSATPGTGKVWNADTQYF.

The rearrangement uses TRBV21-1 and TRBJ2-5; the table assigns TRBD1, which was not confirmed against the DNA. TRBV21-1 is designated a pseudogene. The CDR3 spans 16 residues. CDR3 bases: TGTGCCAGCAGCAAGTTCCGGGACAGGGGAGCGGAGACCCAGTACTTC. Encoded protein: CASSKFRDRGAETQYF.

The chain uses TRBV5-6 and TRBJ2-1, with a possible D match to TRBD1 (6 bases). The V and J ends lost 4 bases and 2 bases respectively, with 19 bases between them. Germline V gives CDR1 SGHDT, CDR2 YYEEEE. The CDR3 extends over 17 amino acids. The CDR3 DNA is TGTGCCAGCAGCCCGTACGAGGGGGAGAGGGCCTACAATGAGCAGTTCTTC. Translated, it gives CASSPYEGERAYNEQFF.

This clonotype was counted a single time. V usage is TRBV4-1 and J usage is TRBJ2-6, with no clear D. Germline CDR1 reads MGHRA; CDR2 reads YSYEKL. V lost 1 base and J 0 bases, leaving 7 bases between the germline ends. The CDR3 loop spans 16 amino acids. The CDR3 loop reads CASSQGWDSGANVLTF. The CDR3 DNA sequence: TGCGCCAGCAGCCAAGGATGGGACTCTGGGGCCAACGTCCTGACTTTC.

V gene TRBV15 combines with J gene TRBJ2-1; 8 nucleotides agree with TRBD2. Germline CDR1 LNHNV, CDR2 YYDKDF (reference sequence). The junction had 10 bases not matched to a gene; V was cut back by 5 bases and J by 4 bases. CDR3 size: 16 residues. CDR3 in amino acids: CATSRTTSGLYNEQFF. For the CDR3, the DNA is TGTGCCACCAGCCGAACAACTAGCGGACTTTACAATGAGCAGTTCTTC.

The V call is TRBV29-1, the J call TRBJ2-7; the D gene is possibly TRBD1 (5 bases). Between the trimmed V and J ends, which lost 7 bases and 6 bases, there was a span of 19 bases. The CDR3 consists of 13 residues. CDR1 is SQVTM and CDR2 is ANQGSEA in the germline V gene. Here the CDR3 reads CSAAGQGRGEQYF. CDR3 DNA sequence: TGCAGCGCCGCCGGGCAGGGTAGGGGCGAGCAGTACTTC.

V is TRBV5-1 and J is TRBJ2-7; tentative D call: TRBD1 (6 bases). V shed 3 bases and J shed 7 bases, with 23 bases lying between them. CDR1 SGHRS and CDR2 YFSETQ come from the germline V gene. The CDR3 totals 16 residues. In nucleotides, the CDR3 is TGCGCCAGCAGCTCCATGATCGGGACAACGTCTCGGGAGCAGTACTTC. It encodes CASSSMIGTTSREQYF.

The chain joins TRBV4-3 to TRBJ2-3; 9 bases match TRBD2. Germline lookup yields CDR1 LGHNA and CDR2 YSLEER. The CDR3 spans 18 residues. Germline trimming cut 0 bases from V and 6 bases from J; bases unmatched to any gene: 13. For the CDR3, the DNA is TGCGCCAGCAGCCAAGATGGGGACGTAGCGGGGGCCGAGGATACGCAGTATTTT. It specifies CASSQDGDVAGAEDTQYF.

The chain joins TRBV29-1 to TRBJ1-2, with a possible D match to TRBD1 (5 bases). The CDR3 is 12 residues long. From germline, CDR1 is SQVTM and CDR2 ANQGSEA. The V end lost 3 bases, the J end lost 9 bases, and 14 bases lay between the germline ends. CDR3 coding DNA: TGCAGCGTTGATGAAGGGGTATTTAGCTACACCTTC. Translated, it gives CSVDEGVFSYTF.

The CDR3 sequence is CSASGTDAGNEQFF. The CDR3 DNA reads as TGCAGTGCATCCGGGACCGACGCTGGCAATGAGCAGTTCTTC. The chain has TRBV20-1 and TRBJ2-1; D may match TRBD1 or TRBD2 (5 bases each). Trimming left V 6 bases short and J 6 bases short, with 18 bases between. The CDR3 has 14 amino acids. Germline CDR1 is DFQATT and CDR2 is SNEGSKA (reference sequence).

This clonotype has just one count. The CDR3 reads CASSPSGIGSNEQFF. CDR3 nucleotides: TGTGCCAGCAGCCCCAGCGGGATAGGATCTAATGAGCAGTTCTTC. The chain has TRBV11-2 and TRBJ2-1, with TRBD2 matching over 7 bases. The germline V gene encodes CDR1 SGHAT and CDR2 FQNNGV. The V segment lost 5 bases and the J segment 7 bases; nucleotides outside the gene matches: 11. The CDR3 consists of 15 residues. Filled out from reference TRBV11-2 and TRBJ2-1, the complete variable domain reads EAGVAQSPRYKIIEKRQSVAFWCNPISGHATLYWYQQILGQGPKLLIQFQNNGVVDDSQLPKDRFSAERLKGVDSTLKIQPAKLEDSAVYLCASSPSGIGSNEQFFGPGTRLTVL.

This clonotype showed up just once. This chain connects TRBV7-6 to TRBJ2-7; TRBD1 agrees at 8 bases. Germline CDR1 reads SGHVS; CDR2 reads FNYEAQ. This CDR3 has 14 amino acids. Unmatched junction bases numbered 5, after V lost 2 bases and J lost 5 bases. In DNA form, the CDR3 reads TGTGCCAGCAGCTTAAATGACAGGGGCCACGAGCAGTACTTC. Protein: CASSLNDRGHEQYF.

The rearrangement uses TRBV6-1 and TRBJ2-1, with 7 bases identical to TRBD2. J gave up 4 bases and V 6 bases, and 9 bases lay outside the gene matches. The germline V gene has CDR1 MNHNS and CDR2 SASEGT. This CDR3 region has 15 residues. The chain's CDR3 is CASSTPSGKYNEQFF. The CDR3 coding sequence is TGTGCCAGCAGCACGCCCAGCGGGAAGTACAATGAGCAGTTCTTC.

The CDR3 is CASTRQGRTDTQYF. In DNA, the CDR3 is TGTGCCAGCACCCGGCAGGGACGCACAGATACGCAGTATTTT. The chain is built from TRBV6-5 and TRBJ2-3, with D perhaps being TRBD1 or TRBD2 (5 bases each). V shed 7 bases and J shed 1 base, with 12 bases lying between them. The CDR3 contains 14 residues. Germline CDR1 MNHEY, CDR2 SVGAGI.